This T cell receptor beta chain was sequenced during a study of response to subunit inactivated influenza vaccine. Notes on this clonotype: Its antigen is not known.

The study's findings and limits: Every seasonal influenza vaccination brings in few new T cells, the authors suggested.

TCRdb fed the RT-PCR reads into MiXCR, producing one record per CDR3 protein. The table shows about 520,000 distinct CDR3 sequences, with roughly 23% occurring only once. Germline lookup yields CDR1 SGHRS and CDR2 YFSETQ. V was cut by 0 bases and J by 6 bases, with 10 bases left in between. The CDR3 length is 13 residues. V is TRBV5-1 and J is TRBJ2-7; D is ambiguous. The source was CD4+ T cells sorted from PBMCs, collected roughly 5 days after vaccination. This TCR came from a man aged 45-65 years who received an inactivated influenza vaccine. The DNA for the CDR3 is TGCGCCAGCAGCTTGGAAAGTCTTGGCGAGCAGTACTTC. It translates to CASSLESLGEQYF.